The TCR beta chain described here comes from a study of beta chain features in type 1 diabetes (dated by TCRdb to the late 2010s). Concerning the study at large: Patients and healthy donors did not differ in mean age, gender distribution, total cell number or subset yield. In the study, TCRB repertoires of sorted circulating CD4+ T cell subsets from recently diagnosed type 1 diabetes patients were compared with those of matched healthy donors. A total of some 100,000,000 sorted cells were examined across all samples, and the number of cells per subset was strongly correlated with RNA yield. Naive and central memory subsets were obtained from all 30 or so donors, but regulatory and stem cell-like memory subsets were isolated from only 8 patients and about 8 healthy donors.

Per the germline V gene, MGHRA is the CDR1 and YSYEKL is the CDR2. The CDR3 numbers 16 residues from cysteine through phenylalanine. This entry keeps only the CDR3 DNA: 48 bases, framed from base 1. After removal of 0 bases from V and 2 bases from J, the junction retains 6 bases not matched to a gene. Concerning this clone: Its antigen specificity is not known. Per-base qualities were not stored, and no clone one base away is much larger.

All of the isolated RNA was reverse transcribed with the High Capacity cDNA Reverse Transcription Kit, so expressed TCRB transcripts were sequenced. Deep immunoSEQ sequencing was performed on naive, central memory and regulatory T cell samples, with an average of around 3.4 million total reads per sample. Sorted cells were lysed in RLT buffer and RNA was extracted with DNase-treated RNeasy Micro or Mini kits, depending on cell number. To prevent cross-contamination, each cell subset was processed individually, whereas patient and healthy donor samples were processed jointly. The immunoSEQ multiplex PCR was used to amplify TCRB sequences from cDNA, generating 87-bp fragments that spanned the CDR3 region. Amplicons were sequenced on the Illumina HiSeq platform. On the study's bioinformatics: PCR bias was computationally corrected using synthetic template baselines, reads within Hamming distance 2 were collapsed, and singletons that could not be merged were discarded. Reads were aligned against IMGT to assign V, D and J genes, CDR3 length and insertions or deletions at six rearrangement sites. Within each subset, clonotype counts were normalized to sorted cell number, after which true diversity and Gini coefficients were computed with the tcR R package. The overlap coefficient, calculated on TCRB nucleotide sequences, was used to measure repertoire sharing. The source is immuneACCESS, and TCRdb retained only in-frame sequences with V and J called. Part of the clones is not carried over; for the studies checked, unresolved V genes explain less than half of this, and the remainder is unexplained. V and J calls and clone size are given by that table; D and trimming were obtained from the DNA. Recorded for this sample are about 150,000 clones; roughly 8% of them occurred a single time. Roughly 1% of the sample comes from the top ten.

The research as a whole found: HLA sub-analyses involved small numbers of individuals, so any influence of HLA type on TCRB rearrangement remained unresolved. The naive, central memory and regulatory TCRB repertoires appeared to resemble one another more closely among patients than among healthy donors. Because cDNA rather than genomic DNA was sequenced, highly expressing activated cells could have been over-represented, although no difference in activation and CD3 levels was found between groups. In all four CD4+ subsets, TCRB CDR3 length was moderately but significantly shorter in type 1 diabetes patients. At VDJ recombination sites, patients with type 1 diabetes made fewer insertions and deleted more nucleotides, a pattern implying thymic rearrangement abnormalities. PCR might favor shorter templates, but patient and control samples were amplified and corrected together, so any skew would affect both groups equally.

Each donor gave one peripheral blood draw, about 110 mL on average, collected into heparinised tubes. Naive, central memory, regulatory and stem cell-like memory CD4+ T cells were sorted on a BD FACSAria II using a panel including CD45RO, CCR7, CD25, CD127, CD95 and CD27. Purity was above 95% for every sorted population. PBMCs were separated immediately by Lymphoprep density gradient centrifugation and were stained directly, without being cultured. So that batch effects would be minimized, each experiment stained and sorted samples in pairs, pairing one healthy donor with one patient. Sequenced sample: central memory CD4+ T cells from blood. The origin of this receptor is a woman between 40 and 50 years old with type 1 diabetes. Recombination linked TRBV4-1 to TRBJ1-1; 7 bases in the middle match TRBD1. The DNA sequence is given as TGCGCCAGCAGCCAAGAGGACAGGACTGCAAACACTGAAGCTTTCTTT. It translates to CASSQEDRTANTEAFF.